This T cell receptor beta chain was sequenced for a study of blood T cells in healthy people across ages. With a J-beta primer mix and a sample-barcoded 5' primer, a second PCR ran about 7 to 11 cycles. TCRdb reprocessed the 5' RACE reads with MiXCR, giving one entry per CDR3 protein. The sample contains about 780,000 distinct CDR3 sequences, about a quarter of which appear only once. V lost 7 bases and J lost 7; bases outside the gene matches: 7. CDR3 size: 15 residues. Germline CDR1 reads MRHNA; CDR2 reads SNTAGT. The table lists this clonotype with a few counts. These same records also appear under a second study, on T cells of mothers and their children. This second study notes: Donation came from three healthy Caucasian mothers together with their six children. Researchers found no T cell clones that were persistent and microchimeric.

This sequence was found in a boy between 5 and 17 years old in good health. The chain is built from TRBV6-4 and TRBJ2-1, with 13 bases that match TRBD2. The specimen sequenced was blood. CDR3 amino acids: CASTPTSGGTNEQFF. Written as DNA, the CDR3 is TGTGCCAGCACACCGACTAGCGGGGGGACGAATGAGCAGTTCTTC.